This T cell receptor (beta chain) was recovered during a study of T cell responses to AZD1222 COVID-19 vaccine. The study's findings and limits: CD4 TCRs covered the whole spike, strongest at regions 160-218 and 743-854. The study reported that nearly half of spike-specific TCRs target unmutated variant regions.

The count of this clone is one. Antigen unknown. Unmatched junction bases numbered 5, after V lost 2 bases and J lost 6 bases. The CDR3 totals 15 residues. From germline, CDR1 is LNHNV and CDR2 YYDKDF (reference sequence). This table comes from immunoSEQ multiplex PCR, and its TCRdb copy is limited to in-frame clones, with some not included. The sample carries some 120,000 clones, about 87% recorded once. This clonotype was sampled from an adult in good health. The source was peripheral blood, collected on day 0 of AZD1222 vaccination. The genes are TRBV15 and TRBJ2-2, with 8 bases identical to TRBD1. Written as DNA, the CDR3 is TGTGCCACCAGCAGATCTCAGGGGGCGGCCGGGGAGCTGTTTTTT. Encoded protein: CATSRSQGAAGELFF.